This TCR beta chain appears in the sequencing data of a study of T cell responses to AZD1222 COVID-19 vaccine. General observations from the study: Spike regions recognized by vaccine-associated CD4 TCRs spanned the protein, led by 160-218 and 743-854. Most donors were white British and more were female, and clonal diversity was possibly underestimated. Only six AZD1222 recipients tested seropositive at baseline.

In its sample, this clone was seen a few times. Its matching antigen is unknown. Libraries were prepared by immunoSEQ multiplex PCR; TCRdb keeps only in-frame clonotypes and omits some of them. The sample holds about 140,000 clones, around 91% seen once. CDR3 length equals 11 residues. Trimming left V 4 bases short and J 13 bases short, with 9 bases between. In germline, CDR1 is SGHTS, CDR2 YDEGEE. The sample in question was peripheral blood, obtained on day 0 of AZD1222 vaccination. The J gene is TRBJ1-6, the V gene TRBV5-8; D may be TRBD1 (5 bases). This TCR came from an adult in good health. CDR3 in DNA: TGTGCCAGCAGCCAGAGGGGTCCCCTCCACTTT. Its translation is CASSQRGPLHF. Together with reference TRBV5-8 and TRBJ1-6, the CDR3 gives the full variable domain: EAGVTQSPTHLIKTRGQQATLRCSPISGHTSVYWYQQALGLGLQFLLWYDEGEERNRGNFPPRFSGRQFPNYSSELNVNALELEDSALYLCASSQRGPLHFGNGTRLTVT.